A selection of T cell receptor beta chains follows, all from one sample in a study of blood T cell repertoires in COVID-19. TCRdb's table, derived via immunoSEQ multiplex PCR, lists solely in-frame clones and lacks some. Here the sample spans roughly 170,000 clones, 78% being singletons. Input material: PBMCs or T cells enriched from blood (not recorded which). These receptors were collected from a woman aged 50 to 60 who had recovered from COVID-19. Each CDR3 is given with its conserved first and last residue. Fields, in order: clone size, CDR3 length, D gene, J gene, V gene, CDR3 DNA, CDR3 protein. A D gene is named only where the DNA matches it firmly. Where a row states a size, it is once, few, many or the class of an expanded clone; other rows omit it.

.,14,.,TRBJ1-4,TRBV19,TGTGCCAGTAGTCTCCCCGGGCGGTTGAGGGTACTGTTTTTT,CASSLPGRLRVLFF
.,15,TRBD2,TRBJ2-5,TRBV7-3,TGTGCCAGCAGCTTAACGGGCGGGAGCGGGGAGACCCAGTACTTC,CASSLTGGSGETQYF
.,18,.,TRBJ2-3,TRBV7-7,TGTGCCAGCAGCCAAAGGGCGGGGGCGTGGGATCCCACAGATACGCAGTATTTT,CASSQRAGAWDPTDTQYF
.,14,.,TRBJ1-2,TRBV18,TGTGCCAGCTCGGCCGGACAGAGCAACTATGGCTACACCTTC,CASSAGQSNYGYTF
.,12,.,TRBJ2-7,TRBV19,TGTGCCAGTAGTATGGCAGGCTACGAGCAGTACTTC,CASSMAGYEQYF
.,14,.,TRBJ2-7,TRBV19,TGTGCCAGTAGTCCTTTCGGGAGAGTATACGAGCAGTACTTC,CASSPFGRVYEQYF
.,17,TRBD2,TRBJ2-5,TRBV3-1/TRBV3-2,TGTGCCAGCAGCCAAGATCTGGGTAGCGGGAGTCTAAAGACCCAGTACTTC,CASSQDLGSGSLKTQYF
.,15,TRBD1,TRBJ2-3,TRBV6-5,TGTGCCAGCAGATCGGGACAGGGAGTCGCTGATACGCAGTATTTT,CASRSGQGVADTQYF
many,14,.,TRBJ2-7,TRBV6-6,TGTGCCAGCAGTTACTCGGGGACATCCTACGAGCAGTACTTC,CASSYSGTSYEQYF
.,13,TRBD1,TRBJ2-2,TRBV19,TGTGCCAGTGGACAGGGAAACACCGGGGAGCTGTTTTTT,CASGQGNTGELFF
.,15,.,TRBJ2-5,TRBV11-2,TGTGCCAGCAGCTTAGGGACTACACTGCAAGAGACCCAGTACTTC,CASSLGTTLQETQYF
few,17,TRBD1,TRBJ1-3,TRBV9,TGTGCCAGCAGCGTAGGTCCGGGACAGGCATCCGGAAACACCATATATTTT,CASSVGPGQASGNTIYF
.,15,TRBD2,TRBJ2-7,TRBV10-3,TGTGCCATCAGTGAGGGACTAGCGGGGGCCTACGAGCAGTACTTC,CAISEGLAGAYEQYF
.,17,TRBD1,TRBJ2-7,TRBV28,TGTGCCAGCAGGTTAGATCTGGGACAGGGGTTACCCTACGAGCAGTACTTC,CASRLDLGQGLPYEQYF
.,16,.,TRBJ2-3,TRBV6-2/TRBV6-3,TGTGCCAGCAGTTATGCCGCAGGGAATAGCACAGATACGCAGTATTTT,CASSYAAGNSTDTQYF
.,15,.,TRBJ1-6,TRBV7-2,TGTGCCAGCAGCTGGGGGCGGGAGGGAAATTCACCCCTCCACTTT,CASSWGREGNSPLHF
.,12,.,TRBJ2-5,TRBV2,TGTGCCAGCAGTGAGGTAGTAGAGACCCAGTACTTC,CASSEVVETQYF
.,15,.,TRBJ2-1,TRBV19,TGTGCCAGTAGTACGGGAGTGGGGCAGTACAATGAGCAGTTCTTC,CASSTGVGQYNEQFF
few,15,.,TRBJ1-2,TRBV7-2,TGTGCCAGCAGCTTAGGGCCGCAGGGAATGGGTGGCTACACCTTC,CASSLGPQGMGGYTF
.,15,.,TRBJ2-1,TRBV7-2,TGTGCCAGCAGCTACGGACTCCAAATCGGAAATGAGCAGTTCTTC,CASSYGLQIGNEQFF
.,15,TRBD1,TRBJ1-5,TRBV27,TGTGCCAGCAGAGCCGGGACAGGGGGCAGTCAGCCCCAGCATTTT,CASRAGTGGSQPQHF
.,16,.,TRBJ1-6,TRBV5-1,TGCGCCAGCAGCTTGAGGGCACAGGGCCAAAATTCACCCCTCCACTTT,CASSLRAQGQNSPLHF
few,14,TRBD1,TRBJ2-3,TRBV9,TGTGCCAGCAGCCAGGGGGCGGGCGCAGATACGCAGTATTTT,CASSQGAGADTQYF
once,18,.,TRBJ2-1,TRBV21-1,TGTGCCAGCAGCAAAGGTGTTCTAGCGGGAGCTACTGACAATGAGCAGTTCTTC,CASSKGVLAGATDNEQFF
many,16,TRBD1,TRBJ2-2,TRBV19,TGTGCCAGTAGGGGGTCCGGGACAGGGACGGCCGGGGAGCTGTTTTTT,CASRGSGTGTAGELFF
few,15,.,TRBJ1-3,TRBV5-1,TGCGCCAGCAGCCCCGGACCAGGGGCTGGAAACACCATATATTTT,CASSPGPGAGNTIYF
few,15,.,TRBJ1-6,TRBV7-3,TGTGCCACCCTCCTCGACACAAACTATAATTCACCCCTCCACTTT,CATLLDTNYNSPLHF
once,13,.,TRBJ1-1,TRBV6-5,TGTGCCAGCAGAAGAGAGAGGAACACTGAAGCTTTCTTT,CASRRERNTEAFF
.,13,TRBD1,TRBJ1-2,TRBV24-1,TGTGCCACCAGTGGGACAGGAAACTATGGCTACACCTTC,CATSGTGNYGYTF
.,20,.,TRBJ2-3,TRBV4-1,TGCGCCAGCAGCCAAGATCGTGGAATGAGGGCCACCAACCGGGCAGATACGCAGTATTTT,CASSQDRGMRATNRADTQYF
.,13,.,TRBJ1-5,TRBV10-2,TGCGCCAGCAGTGAGGGTAGCGACCAGCCCCAGCATTTT,CASSEGSDQPQHF
.,15,.,TRBJ1-2,TRBV6-5,TGTGCCAGCAGTTATGGGGGACAAGACCTATCTGGCTACACCTTC,CASSYGGQDLSGYTF
.,14,.,TRBJ1-1,TRBV18,TGTGCCAGCTCACCACCGTCAGTAATCGCTGAAGCTTTCTTT,CASSPPSVIAEAFF
.,11,.,TRBJ2-1,TRBV7-2,TGTGCCAGCAGCTTAGCGCTACAGCAGTTCTTC,CASSLALQQFF
.,14,TRBD2,TRBJ2-5,TRBV27,TGTGCCAGCAGTTTTGCGGGAGTGGAAGAGACCCAGTACTTC,CASSFAGVEETQYF
few,15,TRBD1,TRBJ1-6,TRBV6-5,TGTGCCAGCGGTTCGTTGGGACAGGGGGGGTCACCCCTCCACTTT,CASGSLGQGGSPLHF
.,15,.,TRBJ2-3,TRBV3-1/TRBV3-2,TGTGCCAGCAGCCATCCAGGGGCTACCACAGATACGCAGTATTTT,CASSHPGATTDTQYF
.,16,.,TRBJ1-6,TRBV5-1,TGCGCCAGCACCCTAGGCGCAGCCTCCTATAATTCACCCCTCCACTTT,CASTLGAASYNSPLHF
.,13,.,TRBJ1-4,TRBV19,TGTGCCAGTAGTATAGTCAACGGGGAAAAACTGTTTTTT,CASSIVNGEKLFF
once,15,TRBD2,TRBJ2-3,TRBV10-1,TGCGCCAGCAGTGAACGTAGCGGGAGTGGAGCGACGCAGTATTTT,CASSERSGSGATQYF
.,15,TRBD1,TRBJ1-2,TRBV29-1,TGCAGCGGTTATCACAGGGGAGGAAATACCTATGGCTACACCTTC,CSGYHRGGNTYGYTF
few,16,.,TRBJ2-1,TRBV20-1,TGCAGTGCTAGTGGAAGCGTCTTAAGCTCCTACAATGAGCAGTTCTTC,CSASGSVLSSYNEQFF
.,17,.,TRBJ1-5,TRBV16,TGTGCCAGCAGCCGTCAGAGCGGGGGCTCGCAATGGCAGCCCCAGCATTTT,CASSRQSGGSQWQPQHF
.,16,.,TRBJ1-3,TRBV15,TGTGCCACCAGCGTACAGAAGATTAGCTCTGGAAACACCATATATTTT,CATSVQKISSGNTIYF
.,15,.,TRBJ2-7,TRBV28,TGTGCCAGCATCTCGCACTCGGCAGGTGGTTTCGAGCAGTACTTC,CASISHSAGGFEQYF
.,17,TRBD1,TRBJ2-7,TRBV7-2,TGTGCCAGCAGCGCAAGACTACCGGGACAGGGAGACCACGAGCAGTACTTC,CASSARLPGQGDHEQYF
.,15,TRBD1,TRBJ1-2,TRBV24-1,TGTGCCACCAGTGACCCCGGGACAGAGATCTATGGCTACACCTTC,CATSDPGTEIYGYTF
few,15,.,TRBJ2-3,TRBV24-1,TGTGCCACCTCCAGCGAAGGGAGTTCTGCAGATACGCAGTATTTT,CATSSEGSSADTQYF
.,12,.,TRBJ2-7,TRBV7-9,TGTGCCAGCAGGCCCCGCCCAGGCGAGCAGTACTTC,CASRPRPGEQYF
many,15,TRBD1,TRBJ2-4,TRBV10-3,TGTGCCATCAGTGAGTCGGAACAGGGGATGGGCATTCAGTACTTC,CAISESEQGMGIQYF